The rows below give T cell receptor beta chains drawn from one sample of a study of T cell repertoires in cytomegalovirus infection. These receptors lack a known antigen. TCRdb analysed the reads with MiXCR anew, one entry per CDR3 protein. The table shows around 900,000 distinct CDR3 sequences, with more than 25% occurring only once. Specimen: cultured CD8+ T cells from PBMCs, collected from culture after CMV antigen stimulation. The receptors here all came from a human donor in good health (CMV status not recorded). Some clones in this sample may be carry-over from other donors' samples. CDR3s include the opening cysteine and the closing phenylalanine or tryptophan. The D gene is left open where the match is weak. Clone size, where shown, is once, few, many, or a class for clones that have expanded.

D	V	size	J	CDR3	DNA
-	TRBV7-9	few	TRBJ2-1	CASSLLTNEQFF	TGTGCCAGCAGCTTACTCACCAATGAGCAGTTCTTC
-	TRBV5-6	-	TRBJ1-1	CASSFLQNEAFF	TGTGCCAGCAGCTTCCTGCAGAATGAAGCTTTCTTT
TRBD1	TRBV27	many	TRBJ2-3	CASSNRDRVTDTQYF	TGTGCCAGCAGTAACCGGGACAGGGTGACAGATACGCAGTATTTT
TRBD1	TRBV12-3/TRBV12-4	-	TRBJ1-5	CASSPSQGSNQPQHF	TGTGCCAGCAGTCCATCACAGGGGAGCAATCAGCCCCAGCATTTT
-	TRBV5-4	many	TRBJ1-1	CASSLITPRDTEAFF	TGTGCCAGCAGCCTCATTACCCCCAGGGACACTGAAGCTTTCTTT
-	TRBV4-3	-	TRBJ2-3	CASSQAVAEHTDTQYF	TGCGCCAGCAGCCAAGCGGTAGCGGAACACACAGATACGCAGTATTTT
-	TRBV29-1	-	TRBJ1-4	CSVDMPNNEKLFF	TGCAGCGTTGACATGCCAAATAATGAAAAACTGTTTTTT
-	TRBV15	-	TRBJ1-1	CATSRLPLNTEAFF	TGTGCCACCAGCAGGCTACCGTTGAACACTGAAGCTTTCTTT
-	TRBV5-4	few	TRBJ1-6	CASSLERGNSYNSPLHF	TGTGCCAGCAGCTTGGAAAGGGGTAACTCCTATAATTCACCCCTCCACTTT
TRBD1	TRBV5-6	-	TRBJ2-1	CASSETGQGDNEQFF	TGTGCCAGCAGCGAAACGGGACAGGGGGACAATGAGCAGTTCTTC
-	TRBV19	-	TRBJ1-5	CASSLGVLSNQPQHF	TGTGCCAGTAGCCTGGGGGTTTTAAGCAATCAGCCCCAGCATTTT
TRBD1	TRBV7-9	few	TRBJ1-1	CASTPPGQGPEAFF	TGTGCCAGCACCCCCCCGGGACAGGGACCTGAAGCTTTCTTT
-	TRBV7-9	few	TRBJ2-1	CASSFAQRNEQFF	TGTGCCAGCAGCTTTGCACAGAGGAATGAGCAGTTCTTC
-	TRBV7-7	-	TRBJ2-3	CASSGGGRGTDTQYF	TGTGCTAGCAGTGGAGGGGGAAGGGGCACAGATACGCAGTATTTT
-	TRBV11-3	many	TRBJ2-1	CASSLDGTYNEQFF	TGTGCCAGCAGCTTAGATGGGACTTACAATGAGCAGTTCTTC
TRBD1	TRBV15	-	TRBJ1-1	CATSKPGQGIVSAFF	TGTGCCACCAGTAAACCGGGACAGGGGATCGTTTCGGCTTTCTTT
TRBD1	TRBV5-6	-	TRBJ1-2	CASSLRDRGPNYGYTF	TGTGCCAGCAGCTTGCGGGACAGGGGCCCTAACTATGGCTACACCTTC
TRBD2	TRBV11-2	many	TRBJ2-3	CASSSGLARPTDTQYF	TGTGCCAGCAGCTCGGGACTAGCGAGACCGACAGATACGCAGTATTTT
-	TRBV29-1	-	TRBJ1-1	CSVVPGENTEAFF	TGCAGCGTTGTTCCGGGGGAGAACACTGAAGCTTTCTTT
-	TRBV28	-	TRBJ2-2	CASKGMPGRTTGELFF	TGTGCCAGCAAGGGTATGCCAGGACGAACCACCGGGGAGCTGTTTTTT
TRBD1	TRBV7-6	few	TRBJ1-1	CAIRTGGGTEAFF	TGTGCCATCCGAACAGGGGGCGGCACTGAAGCTTTCTTT
-	TRBV6-1	few	TRBJ1-1	CASRTKDLGMNTEAFF	TGTGCCAGCAGGACGAAGGATTTGGGGATGAACACTGAAGCTTTCTTT
-	TRBV27	-	TRBJ2-2	CASSLFGPTSGELFF	TGTGCCAGCAGTTTATTCGGACCCACGAGCGGGGAGCTGTTTTTT
-	TRBV12-3/TRBV12-4	few	TRBJ1-1	CASSTGGFEAFF	TGTGCCAGCAGTACCGGGGGGTTTGAAGCTTTCTTT
-	TRBV6-1	few	TRBJ2-1	CASSEVTGRGNEQFF	TGTGCCAGCAGTGAAGTCACGGGTAGGGGCAATGAGCAGTTCTTC
-	TRBV7-2	-	TRBJ2-3	CASSYLQKMTESTDTQYF	TGTGCCAGCAGCTATTTACAGAAGATGACAGAAAGCACAGATACGCAGTATTTT
TRBD2	TRBV6-5	many	TRBJ2-7	CASSYSGGRSNEQYF	TGTGCCAGCAGTTACTCGGGAGGGAGATCTAACGAGCAGTACTTC
-	TRBV28	-	TRBJ1-1	CASSAGGPDTEAFF	TGTGCCAGCAGTGCGGGGGGTCCGGACACTGAAGCTTTCTTT
-	TRBV12-3/TRBV12-4	many	TRBJ1-5	CASSLVGEGNQPQHF	TGTGCCAGCAGTTTAGTTGGGGAGGGCAATCAGCCCCAGCATTTT
-	TRBV7-2	many	TRBJ2-7	CASSLGLQAYEQYF	TGTGCCAGCAGCTTAGGTCTGCAGGCGTACGAGCAGTACTTC
TRBD1	TRBV6-5	few	TRBJ2-3	CASSLFSGTGRTDTQYF	TGTGCCAGCAGCCTATTCTCCGGGACAGGGAGAACAGATACGCAGTATTTT
TRBD1	TRBV7-3	-	TRBJ2-2	CASSPSRGTSYGELFF	TGTGCCAGCAGCCCCAGCAGGGGGACCTCCTACGGGGAGCTGTTTTTT
-	TRBV11-2	-	TRBJ2-2	CASIWDTGELFF	TGTGCCAGCATCTGGGACACCGGGGAGCTGTTTTTT
-	TRBV11-2	-	TRBJ2-1	CASSLFSEQFF	TGTGCCAGCAGCTTATTCAGTGAGCAGTTCTTC
-	TRBV2	few	TRBJ1-1	CASTGTRTEAFF	TGTGCCAGCACCGGGACACGGACTGAAGCTTTCTTT
-	TRBV10-3	-	TRBJ2-7	CAISEGAGNEQYF	TGTGCCATCAGTGAGGGAGCAGGGAACGAGCAGTACTTC
-	TRBV7-6	-	TRBJ2-3	CASSGDTGSSTQDTQYF	TGTGCCAGCAGCGGGGACACGGGGAGCTCTACACAAGATACGCAGTATTTT
-	TRBV7-9	few	TRBJ2-7	CAWGDSSYEQYF	TGTGCCTGGGGGGACAGCTCCTACGAGCAGTACTTC
TRBD2	TRBV19	few	TRBJ2-2	CASSGLAGGRNTGELFF	TGTGCCAGTTCCGGGCTAGCGGGGGGGAGAAACACCGGGGAGCTGTTTTTT
TRBD2	TRBV20-1	few	TRBJ2-1	CSVTRGTGYNEQFF	TGCAGTGTCACGCGGGGGACGGGGTACAATGAGCAGTTCTTC
-	TRBV13	-	TRBJ2-7	CASSLGAPGHHYEQYF	TGTGCCAGCAGCTTAGGTGCCCCAGGGCATCACTACGAGCAGTACTTC
TRBD1	TRBV12-3/TRBV12-4	few	TRBJ1-1	CASMTGSTEAFF	TGTGCCAGCATGACAGGGTCCACTGAAGCTTTCTTT
TRBD2	TRBV27	-	TRBJ2-1	CASSLSLGAGGWNEQFF	TGTGCCAGCAGTTTATCCTTAGGGGCGGGGGGATGGAATGAGCAGTTCTTC
-	TRBV7-8	-	TRBJ2-2	CASSSPRKPPNTGELFF	TGTGCCAGCAGCTCCCCGAGGAAGCCCCCGAACACCGGGGAGCTGTTTTTT